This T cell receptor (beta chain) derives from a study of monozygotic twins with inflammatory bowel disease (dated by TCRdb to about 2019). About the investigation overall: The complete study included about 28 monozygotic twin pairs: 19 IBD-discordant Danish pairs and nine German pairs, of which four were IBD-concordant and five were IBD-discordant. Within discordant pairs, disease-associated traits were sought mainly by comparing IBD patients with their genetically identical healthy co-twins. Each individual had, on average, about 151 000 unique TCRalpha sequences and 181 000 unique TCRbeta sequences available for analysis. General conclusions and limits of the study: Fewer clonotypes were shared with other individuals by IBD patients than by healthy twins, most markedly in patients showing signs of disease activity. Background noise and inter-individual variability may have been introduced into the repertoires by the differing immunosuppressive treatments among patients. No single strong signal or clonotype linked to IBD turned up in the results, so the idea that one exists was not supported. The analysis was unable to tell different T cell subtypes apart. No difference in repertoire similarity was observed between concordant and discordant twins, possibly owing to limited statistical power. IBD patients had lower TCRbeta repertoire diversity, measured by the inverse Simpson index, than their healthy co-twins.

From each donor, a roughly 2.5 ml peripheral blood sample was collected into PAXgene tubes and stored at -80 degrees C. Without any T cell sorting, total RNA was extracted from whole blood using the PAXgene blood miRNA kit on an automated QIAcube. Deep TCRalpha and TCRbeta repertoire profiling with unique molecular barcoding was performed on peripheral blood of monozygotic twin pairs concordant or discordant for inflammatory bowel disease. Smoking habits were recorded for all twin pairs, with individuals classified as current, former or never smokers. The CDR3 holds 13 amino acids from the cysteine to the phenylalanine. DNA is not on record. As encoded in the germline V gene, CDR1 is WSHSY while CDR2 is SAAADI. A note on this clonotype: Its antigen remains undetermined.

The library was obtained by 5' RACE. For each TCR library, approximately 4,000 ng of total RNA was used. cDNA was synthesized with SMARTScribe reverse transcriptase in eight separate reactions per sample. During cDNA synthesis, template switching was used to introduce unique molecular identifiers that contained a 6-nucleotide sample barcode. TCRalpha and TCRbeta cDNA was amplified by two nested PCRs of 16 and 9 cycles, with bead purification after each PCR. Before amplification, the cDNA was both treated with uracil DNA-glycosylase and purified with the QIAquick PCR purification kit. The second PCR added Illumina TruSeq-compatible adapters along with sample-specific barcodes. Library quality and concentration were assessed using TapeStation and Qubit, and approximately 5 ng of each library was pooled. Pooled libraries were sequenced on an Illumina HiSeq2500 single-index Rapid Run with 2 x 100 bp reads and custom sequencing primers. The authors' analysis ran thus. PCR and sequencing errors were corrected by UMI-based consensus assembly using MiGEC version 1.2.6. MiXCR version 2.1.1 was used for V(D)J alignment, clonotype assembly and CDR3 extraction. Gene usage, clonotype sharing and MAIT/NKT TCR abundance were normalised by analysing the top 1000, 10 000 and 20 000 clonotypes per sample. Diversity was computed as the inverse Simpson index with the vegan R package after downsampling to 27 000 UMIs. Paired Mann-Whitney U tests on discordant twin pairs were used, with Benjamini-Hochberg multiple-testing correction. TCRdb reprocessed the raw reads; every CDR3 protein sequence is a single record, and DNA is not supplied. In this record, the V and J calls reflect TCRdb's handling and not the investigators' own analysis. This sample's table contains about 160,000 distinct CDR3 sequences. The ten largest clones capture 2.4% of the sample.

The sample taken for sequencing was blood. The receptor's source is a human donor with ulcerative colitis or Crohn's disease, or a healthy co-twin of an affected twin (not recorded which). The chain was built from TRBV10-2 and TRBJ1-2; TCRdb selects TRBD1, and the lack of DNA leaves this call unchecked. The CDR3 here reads CASSHRGNYGYTF.